A single sample gave rise to the 30 T cell receptor beta chains below, sequenced in a study of T cell repertoires in cytomegalovirus infection. No antigen has been identified for these receptors. TCRdb called the reads again in MiXCR, with one record for every CDR3 protein. The table includes about 770,000 distinct CDR3 sequences, about 29% detected once. This specimen consisted of cultured CD8+ T cells from PBMCs, obtained from culture after CMV antigen stimulation. The receptors come from a human donor in good health (CMV status not recorded). Some clones in this sample may be carry-over from other donors' samples.

This clonotype was found a few times. The chain recombines TRBV12-3 or TRBV12-4 with TRBJ1-3; 9 bases are shared with TRBD1. Trimming removed 6 bases from V and 1 base from J; junction bases left unmatched: 7. This CDR3 is built from 16 residues. The CDR3 sequence is CASRPTGGESGNTIYF. The CDR3 coding sequence is TGTGCCAGCAGACCGACAGGGGGGGAATCTGGAAACACCATATATTTT.

V and J are TRBV3-1 and TRBJ1-1, with D unclear. Germline V gene sequence: CDR1 LGHDT, CDR2 YNNKEL (reference sequence). V gave up 1 base and J gave up 3 bases, with 6 bases separating them. The CDR3 covers 13 residues. CDR3 sequence reads: CASSQGMDTEAFF. The CDR3 region has the DNA TGTGCCAGCAGCCAAGGGATGGACACTGAAGCTTTCTTT.

This clonotype has a handful of counts. The chain combines TRBV10-3 with TRBJ2-1; possible D gene TRBD1, 5 bases. The CDR3 length is 17 residues. CDR1 ENHRY and CDR2 SYGVKD come from the germline V gene. V lost 5 bases, J lost 5 bases, and 22 bases lay in between. The CDR3 sequence is CAISSRTARVLNNEQFF. The CDR3 DNA sequence: TGTGCCATCAGTTCCCGAACCGCCAGGGTACTTAACAATGAGCAGTTCTTC.

This clonotype occurred a few times. V usage is TRBV11-1 and J usage is TRBJ1-6, with a weak D call TRBD1 (5 bases). The CDR3 has 18 residues. From germline, CDR1 is SGHAT and CDR2 FQDESV (reference sequence). V gave up 5 bases and J gave up 7 bases, with 24 bases separating them. Here the CDR3 DNA reads TGTGCCAGCAGCCTCGGGCGGGCAGGGTCCAAAAGAAATTCACCCCTCCACTTT. Its translation: CASSLGRAGSKRNSPLHF. Variable domain in full (rest from reference TRBV11-1 and TRBJ1-6): EAEVAQSPRYKITEKSQAVAFWCDPISGHATLYWYRQILGQGPELLVQFQDESVVDDSQLPKDRFSAERLKGVDSTLKIQPAELGDSAMYLCASSLGRAGSKRNSPLHFGNGTRLTVT.

The sample holds a few counts of this clonotype. The chain recombines TRBV7-9 with TRBJ2-3; 11 nucleotides align to TRBD2. Trimming took 3 bases from V and 1 from J; bases not matched to a gene: 6. CDR3 size: 17 residues. CDR1 and CDR2 (germline): SEHNR, FQNEAQ (reference sequence). The CDR3 DNA follows: TGTGCCAGCAGCTTTACCACTAGCGGGGGTGGCACAGATACGCAGTATTTT. This encodes CASSFTTSGGGTDTQYF.

The chain joins TRBV12-3 or TRBV12-4 to TRBJ2-3; a weak D match, TRBD2 (6 bases). The CDR3 runs 15 residues. Trimming took 5 bases from V and 1 from J, leaving 13 bases between them. DNA for the CDR3: TGTGCCAGCAGTCACGGGGACTCTGGCACAGATACGCAGTATTTT. It translates to CASSHGDSGTDTQYF.

V is TRBV15 and J is TRBJ2-1; 9 nucleotides line up with TRBD1. V lost 0 bases, J lost 2 bases, and 2 bases stayed unmatched. Germline V gene sequence: CDR1 LNHNV, CDR2 YYDKDF (reference sequence). This CDR3 is built from 16 residues. The CDR3 region has the DNA TGTGCCACCAGCAGAGAGGGGACAGGGACCTACAATGAGCAGTTCTTC. This translates into CATSREGTGTYNEQFF.

The rearrangement uses TRBV13 and TRBJ1-2; 9 bases agree with TRBD1. Per germline, CDR1 PRHDT and CDR2 FYEKMQ (reference sequence). This CDR3 spans 15 amino acids. With 3 bases clipped from V and 4 bases from J, the junction kept 6 bases outside the gene matches. The CDR3 DNA reads as TGTGCCAGCAGCTTCCTAGGGGACAGGGTCTATGGCTACACCTTC. Its protein is CASSFLGDRVYGYTF.

V and J are TRBV6-5 and TRBJ1-4, with a weak D call TRBD1 (5 bases). V was clipped by 0 bases and J by 5 bases, with 10 bases between them. This CDR3 comprises 15 residues. Germline V gene sequence: CDR1 MNHEY, CDR2 SVGAGI. CDR3 amino acids: CASSYSVTVNEKLFF. In DNA form, the CDR3 reads TGTGCCAGCAGTTACTCCGTGACAGTAAATGAAAAACTGTTTTTT.

Remarks on this clonotype: The junction shows a germline mismatch at one end, possibly a read error. The rearrangement uses TRBV27 and TRBJ2-1, with D possibly being TRBD2 (5 bases). This CDR3 region has 13 residues. Germline CDR1 is MNHEY and CDR2 is SMNVEV (reference sequence). CDR3 DNA: TGTGCCAGCTGTTTAACCCTAGCCTATGAGCAGTTCTTC. Residues: CASCLTLAYEQFF.

The chain has TRBV27 and TRBJ2-5; 10 bases fit TRBD2. The J segment lost 4 bases and the V segment lost 3 bases, leaving 8 bases of the junction unmatched. The CDR3 extends over 16 amino acids. Germline V lookup: CDR1 MNHEY, CDR2 SMNVEV (reference sequence). The CDR3 loop is CASSFVAGGTLETQYF. The CDR3 DNA is TGTGCCAGCAGTTTTGTAGCGGGGGGTACTTTAGAGACCCAGTACTTC.

V gene TRBV10-3 combines with J gene TRBJ1-1; 7 bases are shared with TRBD1. This CDR3 is built from 14 residues. Unmatched junction bases numbered 2, after V lost 4 bases and J lost 0 bases. CDR1 is ENHRY and CDR2 is SYGVKD in the germline V gene. CDR3 sequence: CAISVDRVNTEAFF. The CDR3 DNA reads TGTGCCATCAGTGTTGACAGGGTGAACACTGAAGCTTTCTTT.

In this sample, this clonotype turned up a few times. This chain links TRBV19 with TRBJ1-1; D uncertain. The CDR3 extends over 13 amino acids. With 3 bases removed from V and 2 bases from J, the gap between germline ends came to 7 bases. The germline CDR1 and CDR2 sequences are LNHDA and SQIVND (reference sequence). In nucleotides, the CDR3 is TGTGCCAGTAGTATCAACGGAAACACTGAAGCTTTCTTT. It encodes CASSINGNTEAFF.

The rearrangement uses TRBV4-1 and TRBJ1-4; weak D call: TRBD1 (5 bases). V lost 1 base and J 8 bases, leaving 17 bases between the germline ends. There are 16 residues in the CDR3. Germline lookup yields CDR1 MGHRA and CDR2 YSYEKL. Here the CDR3 reads CASSQGVTGVSEKLFF. In DNA form, the CDR3 reads TGCGCCAGCAGCCAAGGCGTTACAGGAGTTTCAGAAAAACTGTTTTTT.

This clonotype appeared many times. The chain is built from TRBV7-2 and TRBJ2-3; D ambiguous. V was shortened by 5 bases and J by 4 bases, with 10 bases between the two germline ends. The CDR3 is made up of 13 amino acids. From germline, CDR1 is SGHTA and CDR2 FQGNSA. CDR3 bases: TGTGCCAGCAGCAGGCCTGGCCCAGATACGCAGTATTTT. It yields the protein CASSRPGPDTQYF.

This clonotype has just a few counts. The rearrangement links TRBV12-3 or TRBV12-4 to TRBJ2-5, with D perhaps TRBD1 (6 bases). The ends were cut back, 4 bases at V and 1 base at J, with 22 bases in the middle. This CDR3 contains 18 residues. CDR3 coding DNA: TGTGCCAGCAGTTGGGTCCTACAGGGCAACCCAGTCCAAGAGACCCAGTACTTC. As protein: CASSWVLQGNPVQETQYF.

This chain joins TRBV4-1 and TRBJ1-4, with 11 positions matching TRBD1. CDR1 and CDR2 from the germline V gene are MGHRA and YSYEKL. The CDR3 has 15 amino acids. The junction had 6 bases not matched to a gene; V was cut back by 2 bases and J by 10 bases. The CDR3 spells CASSQRGTGGGKLFF. The DNA for the CDR3 is TGCGCCAGCAGCCAAAGGGGGACAGGGGGAGGAAAACTGTTTTTT.

This clonotype was recorded a few times. The chain is built from TRBV6-2 or TRBV6-3 and TRBJ2-1; 8 bases line up with TRBD1. V dropped 5 bases and J dropped 3; count of bases not matched to a gene: 6. CDR3 size: 15 residues. Per the germline V gene, CDR1 is MNHEY and CDR2 is SVGEGT. Here the CDR3 reads CASSILGTGYNEQFF. For the CDR3, the DNA is TGTGCCAGCAGTATACTAGGGACAGGCTACAATGAGCAGTTCTTC.

This clonotype has a count of ten or more. The chain links TRBV12-3 or TRBV12-4 to TRBJ1-1, with 7 bases matching TRBD1. V dropped 7 bases and J dropped 0; count of bases not matched to a gene: 2. The CDR3 length is 13 residues. This chain's CDR3 is CASNRGLNTEAFF. Written as DNA, the CDR3 is TGTGCCAGCAACAGGGGCTTGAACACTGAAGCTTTCTTT.

This clonotype was seen ten or more times. The rearrangement joins TRBV7-2 to TRBJ2-2, with 8 bases matching TRBD1. Losses at the gene ends were 5 bases for V and 5 bases for J; bases not matched to a gene: 7. CDR1 and CDR2 (germline): SGHTA, FQGNSA. The CDR3 has 15 amino acids. The CDR3 loop is CASSPGGLATGELFF. Written as DNA, the CDR3 is TGTGCCAGCAGCCCAGGGGGCCTAGCTACCGGGGAGCTGTTTTTT.

This clonotype has just a few counts. This sequence joins TRBV5-6 and TRBJ2-7, with 9 bases lining up with TRBD1. The CDR3 spans 17 residues. CDR1 SGHDT and CDR2 YYEEEE come from the germline V gene. The V segment lost 4 bases and the J segment 7 bases; nucleotides outside the gene matches: 18. CDR3 DNA: TGTGCCAGCAGCAAGGGACAGGGATGGTTGGCTAGTCATGAGCAGTACGTC. It codes for CASSKGQGWLASHEQYV.

Details on this clonotype: A much larger clone is a single base away; this may be a read error. The chain is built from TRBV7-6 and TRBJ1-3, with 8 bases matching TRBD1. V gave up 5 bases and J gave up 6 bases; unmatched junction bases: 18. Germline assignment: CDR1 SGHVS and CDR2 FNYEAQ. The CDR3 length is 18 residues. This chain's CDR3 is CASSPDRESPLPANTIYF. The CDR3 coding sequence is TGTGCCAGCAGCCCGGACAGGGAATCCCCACTCCCTGCAAACACCATATATTTT.

The V and J genes are TRBV12-3 or TRBV12-4 and TRBJ1-2; no clear D. The CDR3 has 15 residues. The V and J ends lost 7 bases and 3 bases respectively, with 18 bases between them. CDR3 coding DNA: TGTGCCAGCACCCCCGAGGCCGAGGGTTACTATGGCTACACCTTC. It yields the protein CASTPEAEGYYGYTF.

This clonotype appeared a few times. V usage is TRBV6-5 and J usage is TRBJ1-1, with 7 nucleotides matching TRBD1. V lost 7 bases and J lost 4; bases outside the gene matches: 6. The CDR3 contains 13 residues. The germline V gene has CDR1 MNHEY and CDR2 SVGAGI. The chain's CDR3 is CASTSDRVTEAFF. CDR3 sequence (DNA): TGTGCCAGCACCTCAGACAGGGTCACTGAAGCTTTCTTT.

This clonotype was counted only a few times. The chain recombines TRBV7-9 with TRBJ2-1, with 12 bases that match TRBD1. The J segment lost 8 bases and the V segment lost 4 bases, leaving 9 bases of the junction unmatched. The CDR3 loop spans 16 amino acids. Germline V gene sequence: CDR1 SEHNR, CDR2 FQNEAQ (reference sequence). The CDR3 region has the DNA TGTGCCAGCAGCTCCGGGACAGGGGGCGCGTTCGATGAGCAGTTCTTC. Its protein product is CASSSGTGGAFDEQFF.

The chain carries TRBV13 and TRBJ1-1, with 9 bases identical to TRBD1. Germline lookup yields CDR1 PRHDT and CDR2 FYEKMQ (reference sequence). With 6 bases clipped from V and 5 bases from J, the junction kept 7 bases outside the gene matches. The CDR3 has 14 residues. CDR3 nucleotides: TGTGCCAGCAGGATGGGGACAGGGCTTACTGAAGCTTTCTTT. This gives the protein CASRMGTGLTEAFF.

The chain joins TRBV25-1 to TRBJ1-2; a weak D match, TRBD1 (5 bases). CDR3 length equals 14 residues. CDR1 and CDR2 (germline): MGHDK, SYGVNS. Between the trimmed V and J ends, which lost 4 bases and 7 bases, there was a span of 16 bases. CDR3 coding DNA: TGTGCCAGCAGTGGTTGGGGGAGGATAGGTGGCTACACCTTC. Translating it yields CASSGWGRIGGYTF.

V usage is TRBV19 and J usage is TRBJ2-5; D uncertain. Trimming stripped 5 bases from V and 7 bases from J, with 20 bases between. The germline V gene has CDR1 LNHDA and CDR2 SQIVND (reference sequence). CDR3 length: 15 amino acids. CDR3 nucleotides: TGTGCCAGTAGTCCCTCATACCTCAGCTCCGGGACCCAGTACTTC. Protein sequence: CASSPSYLSSGTQYF. The whole variable domain, remainder taken from reference TRBV19 and TRBJ2-5, is DGGITQSPKYLFRKEGQNVTLSCEQNLNHDAMYWYRQDPGQGLRLIYYSQIVNDFQKGDIAEGYSVSREKKESFPLTVTSAQKNPTAFYLCASSPSYLSSGTQYFGPGTRLLVL.

Ten or more counts support this clonotype. The chain links TRBV6-6 to TRBJ2-1, with unresolved D. Germline CDR1 and CDR2: MNHNY and SVGAGI (reference sequence). V lost 7 bases, J lost 6 bases, and 13 bases lay in between. This CDR3 is 13 amino acids long. The CDR3 region has the DNA TGTGCCAGCATGGCAGTAATGAGCAATGAGCAGTTCTTC. Translation gives CASMAVMSNEQFF.

This clonotype occurred many times. This sequence joins TRBV12-3 or TRBV12-4 and TRBJ1-6; TRBD1 matches at 7 bases. The junction had 20 bases not matched to a gene; V was cut back by 6 bases and J by 9 bases. The CDR3 is made up of 18 amino acids. CDR3 coding DNA: TGTGCCAGCAGCTCCCCTTGGAGCCTGGACAGGTTCTCTTCACCCCTCCACTTT. Protein: CASSSPWSLDRFSSPLHF.